This T cell receptor beta chain was identified in a study of T cell repertoires in cytomegalovirus infection. This clonotype has a handful of counts. No antigen is known for it. Study results and caveats: Dominating the ex vivo response were HLA-C-restricted CMV-specific TCR beta clonotypes.

Each CDR3 protein is one row after TCRdb ran MiXCR on the reads. This sample has roughly 230,000 distinct CDR3 sequences, with approximately 24% found just once. Germline V gives CDR1 SNHLY, CDR2 FYNNEI. The CDR3 has 13 amino acids. Trimming cost V 4 bases and J 5 bases, with 11 bases left between them. This clonotype originated in a human donor in good health (CMV status not recorded). Some clones in this sample may be carry-over from other donors' samples. The sequenced sample consisted of CD8+ T cells from PBMCs. The rearrangement links TRBV2 to TRBJ2-5; no clear D. The CDR3 sequence: CASSGGFEETQYF. CDR3 sequence (DNA): TGTGCCAGCAGTGGGGGTTTCGAGGAGACCCAGTACTTC. Variable domain in full (rest from reference TRBV2 and TRBJ2-5): EPEVTQTPSHQVTQMGQEVILRCVPISNHLYFYWYRQILGQKVEFLVSFYNNEISEKSEIFDDQFSVERPDGSNFTLKIRSTKLEDSAMYFCASSGGFEETQYFGPGTRLLVL.